This T cell receptor (beta chain) is from a study of T cells after posttransplantation cyclophosphamide. Study-level points and caveats: Recipient CMV seropositivity and CMV reactivation strongly tracked TRB clonality.

Sequenced by immunoSEQ multiplex PCR; TCRdb stores in-frame clones only, minus some. The table has some 61,000 clones, just over 90% seen once. Of note for this clone: As yet, its antigen is unknown.

CDR3 length: 14 amino acids. Germline lookup yields CDR1 SEHNR and CDR2 FQNEAQ (reference sequence). V lost 4 bases and J 5 bases, leaving 11 bases between the germline ends. This clonotype originated in a woman aged 30 to 39 in good health and a related stem cell transplant donor. The chain employs TRBV7-9 and TRBJ1-4; D is uncertain. The specimen sequenced was PBMCs. This CDR3 is CASSSGDWNEKLFF. Here the CDR3 DNA reads TGTGCCAGCAGCTCTGGGGATTGGAATGAAAAACTGTTTTTT. The whole variable domain, remainder taken from reference TRBV7-9 and TRBJ1-4, is DTGVSQNPRHKITKRGQNVTFRCDPISEHNRLYWYRQTLGQGPEFLTYFQNEAQLEKSRLLSDRFSAERPKGSFSTLEIQRTEQGDSAMYLCASSSGDWNEKLFFGSGTQLSVL.